This TCR beta chain was sequenced in a study of T cell repertoires in cytomegalovirus infection. The overall study: TCR beta signatures that were public indicated CMV infection and matching HLA type. Study-wide findings and caveats: Using cumulative public TCR beta family frequency, the authors identified those who carried CMV together with the relevant HLA.

The CDR3 is 15 amino acids. Trimming removed 4 bases from V and 6 bases from J; junction bases left unmatched: 9. From germline, CDR1 is SEHNR and CDR2 FQNEAQ (reference sequence). This clonotype was observed at least ten times. Its antigen is as yet unknown. In TCRdb, the reads were re-called with MiXCR into one record per CDR3 protein. The sample lists around 900,000 distinct CDR3 sequences, around 30% seen once, with about an eighth in the top ten. The source was cultured CD8+ T cells from PBMCs, collected from culture after CMV antigen stimulation. The TCR originated in a human donor in good health (CMV status not recorded). Some clones in this sample may be carry-over from other donors' samples. The chain joins TRBV7-9 to TRBJ1-2; 9 nucleotides agree with TRBD1. The CDR3 DNA follows: TGTGCCAGCAGCTCTAGCACAGGGGGCGCACATGGCTACACCTTC. It translates to CASSSSTGGAHGYTF.